Below are 3 T cell receptor beta chains sequenced from a single sample in a study of T cell changes during pregnancy in multiple sclerosis (dated by TCRdb to the late 2010s). Library creation used the immunoSEQ multiplex PCR assay. Drawn from immuneACCESS, this table holds only the in-frame rearrangements with V and J called that TCRdb kept. Clones are partly lost; checked studies trace under half to an unresolved V gene and leave the rest unexplained. The sample has about 110,000 clones on record, 92% of them singletons. The ten largest clones add up to around 1.5% of the sample. Sequencing was performed on peripheral blood, taken after pregnancy. The origin of the receptors is a female donor with multiple sclerosis, enrolled in a pregnancy study.

V is TRBV30 and J is TRBJ2-1; no clear D gene. Trimming left V 0 bases short and J 0 bases short, with 9 bases between. In germline, CDR1 is GTSNPN, CDR2 SVGIG (reference sequence). The CDR3 runs 15 residues. The CDR3 loop is CAWSVRGSSYNEQFF. In nucleotides, the CDR3 is TGTGCCTGGAGTGTACGAGGAAGCTCCTACAATGAGCAGTTCTTC. Full variable domain (outside the CDR3, taken from reference TRBV30 and TRBJ2-1): SQTIHQWPATLVQPVGSPLSLECTVEGTSNPNLYWYRQAAGRGLQLLFYSVGIGQISSEVPQNLSASRPQDRQFILSSKKLLLSDSGFYLCAWSVRGSSYNEQFFGPGTRLTVL.

There are many counts of this clone. This sequence joins TRBV7-2 and TRBJ2-3, with D possibly TRBD2 on 6 matching bases. V was shortened by 1 base and J by 0 bases, with 8 bases between the two germline ends. Germline values: CDR1 SGHTA, CDR2 FQGNSA. The CDR3 spans 15 residues. This CDR3 is CASSLVAVSTDTQYF. As DNA, the CDR3 is TGTGCCAGCAGCTTAGTAGCGGTGAGCACAGATACGCAGTATTTT.

The chain couples TRBV5-1 to TRBJ2-1, with 10 bases matching TRBD1. CDR3 length: 15 residues. CDR1 and CDR2 (germline): SGHRS, YFSETQ. Germline trimming cut 4 bases from V and 5 bases from J; bases unmatched to any gene: 6. The CDR3 region has the DNA TGCGCCAGCAGCCTCCGACAGGGGGCGAACAATGAGCAGTTCTTC. This encodes CASSLRQGANNEQFF.